The 26 T cell receptor beta chains below come from one sample, sequenced in a study of blood T cells in healthy people across ages. Through a sample-barcoded 5' primer and a J-beta primer mix, a second PCR was run for roughly 6 to 12 cycles. MiXCR was run by TCRdb on the 5' RACE reads, yielding one entry per CDR3 protein. The sample shows 1.5 million to 1.8 million distinct CDR3 sequences, roughly 43% of them seen only once. The sequenced sample consisted of blood. The receptors were gathered from a woman between 18 and 30 years old in good health.

This clonotype has only a few counts. The rearrangement links TRBV5-1 to TRBJ1-1; 8 bases are shared with TRBD1. The CDR3 length is 16 residues. CDR1 is SGHRS and CDR2 is YFSETQ in the germline V gene. The V and J ends lost 4 bases and 1 base, in that order; junction bases with no gene match: 9. CDR3 DNA sequence: TGCGCCAGCAGCACCGGACAGGGAGAGGGGAACACTGAAGCTTTCTTT. This sequence encodes CASSTGQGEGNTEAFF.

This chain links TRBV20-1 with TRBJ2-3, with a tentative D call TRBD2 (6 bases). Germline V gives CDR1 DFQATT, CDR2 SNEGSKA (reference sequence). CDR3 length: 12 amino acids. V gave up 7 bases and J gave up 6 bases, with 14 bases separating them. CDR3: CSGQRDSDTQYF. The DNA for the CDR3 is TGCAGTGGTCAGAGGGACTCGGATACGCAGTATTTT.

CDR3 coding DNA: TGTGCCTGGACTAGCGGGAAGAACACCGGGGAGCTGTTTTTT. Translation: CAWTSGKNTGELFF. V and J are TRBV30 and TRBJ2-2, with 9 bases identical to TRBD2. Germline V lookup: CDR1 GTSNPN, CDR2 SVGIG (reference sequence). This CDR3 has 14 residues. J was trimmed by 1 base and V by 4 bases; bases with no gene match: 1.

This clonotype was observed a few times. This chain uses TRBV20-1 with TRBJ2-7; 9 bases are shared with TRBD1. J was trimmed by 2 bases and V by 6 bases; bases with no gene match: 17. CDR3 length: 17 residues. Germline V gene lookup returns CDR1 DFQATT and CDR2 SNEGSKA (reference sequence). The CDR3, as DNA: TGCAGTGCCGAAGGAACTAGGGGACAGGGCCCTACCTACGAGCAGTACTTC. It yields the protein CSAEGTRGQGPTYEQYF.

This clonotype was detected ten times or more. The chain links TRBV6-2 or TRBV6-3 to TRBJ2-7; unclear D gene. The ends were cut back, 0 bases at V and 3 bases at J, with 6 bases in the middle. Germline V gene data show CDR1 as MNHEY and CDR2 as SVGEGT. The CDR3 has 13 amino acids. CDR3 in amino acids: CASSYSEFYEQYF. CDR3 DNA: TGTGCCAGCAGTTACTCCGAATTCTACGAGCAGTACTTC.

This rearrangement joins TRBV20-1 to TRBJ2-7; 8 nucleotides agree with TRBD2. This CDR3 is 14 amino acids long. V gave up 5 bases and J gave up 4 bases; unmatched junction bases: 10. Germline assignment: CDR1 DFQATT and CDR2 SNEGSKA (reference sequence). CDR3: CSARLSGSLYEQYF. The CDR3 DNA reads as TGCAGTGCTCGGCTCAGCGGGAGCTTATACGAGCAGTACTTC.

The CDR3 region is CASSHGGVTTNEKLFF. CDR3 DNA: TGCGCCAGCAGCCATGGGGGAGTTACAACTAATGAAAAACTGTTTTTT. The V call is TRBV4-3, the J call TRBJ1-4; D might be TRBD1 (5 bases). The germline V gene encodes CDR1 LGHNA and CDR2 YSLEER. With 3 bases removed from V and 0 bases from J, the gap between germline ends came to 11 bases. This CDR3 comprises 16 residues.

This chain uses TRBV7-6 with TRBJ1-6, with TRBD1 identical over 7 bases. CDR3 length: 17 residues. Germline CDR1 reads SGHVS; CDR2 reads FNYEAQ. With 4 bases clipped from V and 4 bases from J, the junction kept 10 bases outside the gene matches. The CDR3 sequence is CASSSELSGGYNSPLHF. The CDR3 DNA is TGTGCCAGCAGCTCAGAACTGTCAGGGGGTTATAATTCACCCCTCCACTTT.

The J gene is TRBJ1-2, the V gene TRBV15, with 7 bases that match TRBD1. The germline V gene encodes CDR1 LNHNV and CDR2 YYDKDF (reference sequence). CDR3 length: 14 residues. Trimming removed 5 bases from V and 2 bases from J; junction bases left unmatched: 5. In nucleotides, the CDR3 is TGTGCCACCAGCGTAGACAGGGTCAACTATGGCTACACCTTC. It specifies CATSVDRVNYGYTF.

This clonotype has only a few counts. J is TRBJ1-2 and V is TRBV30; 10 bases are a match to TRBD1. Germline-derived CDR1 and CDR2 are GTSNPN and SVGIG (reference sequence). There are 15 residues in the CDR3. V trimming: 3 bases; J trimming: 6 bases; junction bases outside the gene matches: 10. CDR3 region: CAWRLRTGGKDGYTF. The CDR3 bases are TGTGCCTGGAGGCTTCGGACAGGGGGGAAGGATGGCTACACCTTC.

The J gene is TRBJ1-2, the V gene TRBV5-5; D is ambiguous. The germline V and J ends were trimmed by 0 bases and 1 base, with 10 bases remaining between them. This CDR3 contains 15 residues. CDR1 SGHKS and CDR2 YYEKEE come from the germline V gene (reference sequence). The CDR3: CASSLVGRFNYGYTF. Here the CDR3 DNA reads TGTGCCAGCAGCTTGGTAGGGCGATTTAACTATGGCTACACCTTC.

This clonotype has more than one count but fewer than ten. This chain uses TRBV28 with TRBJ1-2, with a possible D match to TRBD1 (5 bases). Trimming removed 6 bases from V and 6 bases from J, with 14 bases in between. This CDR3 has 13 residues. The V gene's germline CDR1 is MDHEN and CDR2 SYDVKM. CDR3 amino acids: CASSQGDLDGYTF. The CDR3, as DNA: TGTGCCAGCAGCCAAGGGGACTTGGATGGCTACACCTTC.

J is TRBJ1-1 and V is TRBV6-4; no clear D gene. This CDR3 region has 13 residues. V was shortened by 2 bases and J by 5 bases, with 9 bases between the two germline ends. The germline V gene has CDR1 MRHNA and CDR2 SNTAGT. CDR3 sequence: CASSDRPGTEAFF. CDR3 in DNA: TGTGCCAGCAGTGACAGACCGGGGACTGAAGCTTTCTTT.

This chain connects TRBV15 to TRBJ1-5; maybe TRBD1 (5 bases). Trimming removed 4 bases at V and 0 bases at J, with 10 bases between. CDR1 LNHNV and CDR2 YYDKDF come from the germline V gene (reference sequence). The CDR3 is made up of 15 amino acids. CDR3 nucleotide sequence: TGTGCCACCAGCACCGGGGACTTTAGCAATCAGCCCCAGCATTTT. Its protein product is CATSTGDFSNQPQHF.

The V and J genes are TRBV4-3 and TRBJ2-1; no definite D call. The CDR3 runs to 14 residues. CDR1 is LGHNA and CDR2 is YSLEER in the germline V gene. Trimming left V 0 bases short and J 6 bases short, with 9 bases between. The CDR3 nucleotides are TGCGCCAGCAGCCAAGAGATGCAACCCAATGAGCAGTTCTTC. The encoded protein is CASSQEMQPNEQFF.

The gene calls are TRBV7-2 and TRBJ2-4; a possible D gene is TRBD1 (6 bases). In germline, CDR1 is SGHTA, CDR2 FQGNSA. CDR3 length equals 18 residues. V dropped 5 bases and J dropped 0 bases, with 20 bases sitting between them. The CDR3 protein is CASSRQVLPILAKNIQYF. The CDR3, as DNA: TGTGCCAGCAGCCGACAGGTCCTCCCGATCCTAGCCAAAAACATTCAGTACTTC.

This clonotype was seen a few times. The chain couples TRBV20-1 to TRBJ2-2, with 8 bases aligning to TRBD2. V dropped 3 bases and J dropped 0; count of bases not matched to a gene: 18. The CDR3 has 20 residues. Germline lookup yields CDR1 DFQATT and CDR2 SNEGSKA (reference sequence). CDR3 region: CSASVGAVAGLPTNTGELFF. The CDR3 bases are TGCAGTGCTAGTGTTGGAGCGGTAGCGGGACTGCCTACGAACACCGGGGAGCTGTTTTTT.

The chain uses TRBV29-1 and TRBJ2-1; 12 positions match TRBD2. V gave up 3 bases and J gave up 9 bases; unmatched junction bases: 3. Germline V lookup: CDR1 SQVTM, CDR2 ANQGSEA. The length of the CDR3 is 13 residues. The CDR3: CSVDTSGRFEQFF. The CDR3 DNA sequence: TGCAGCGTTGACACTAGCGGGAGGTTTGAGCAGTTCTTC.

This clonotype was counted a few times. The rearrangement joins TRBV6-6 to TRBJ1-1, with D hard to call. The CDR3 is 12 amino acids. CDR1 is MNHNY and CDR2 is SVGAGI in the germline V gene (reference sequence). The germline V and J ends were trimmed by 3 bases and 11 bases, with 13 bases remaining between them. The CDR3 sequence: CASSYDKGAAFF. CDR3 in DNA: TGTGCCAGCAGTTATGACAAGGGTGCGGCTTTCTTT.

For this clonotype: At one of its ends the junction is not consistent with the germline gene, which may arise from a read error. The chain uses TRBV5-1 and TRBJ2-3; D might be TRBD2 (6 bases). There are 15 residues in the CDR3. CDR1 and CDR2 (germline): SGHRS, YFSETQ. CDR3 in DNA: TGCGCCAGAAGCTTGGCCAGCGGGAGCACAGATACGCAGTATTTT. It yields the protein CARSLASGSTDTQYF.

In its sample, this clonotype was seen a few times. The rearrangement joins TRBV4-1 to TRBJ2-1, with TRBD2 matching over 10 bases. The CDR3 length is 16 residues. V trimming: 1 base; J trimming: 8 bases; junction bases outside the gene matches: 8. Per the germline V gene, CDR1 is MGHRA and CDR2 is YSYEKL. The chain's CDR3 is CASSQVLAGAGDEQFF. The CDR3 nucleotides read TGCGCCAGCAGCCAAGTCCTAGCGGGGGCTGGGGATGAGCAGTTCTTC.

This clonotype turned up a few times. The CDR3, as DNA: TGTGCCAGCAGTTACGGAGGGGGCGAGGCCAAAAACATTCAGTACTTC. Translation: CASSYGGGEAKNIQYF. The V gene is TRBV12-3 or TRBV12-4, the J gene TRBJ2-4; TRBD1 is a possible D gene (7 bases). V was shortened by 4 bases and J by 1 base, with 14 bases between the two germline ends. CDR3 length equals 16 residues.

The chain employs TRBV10-3 and TRBJ1-2; D not resolved. V was shortened by 0 bases and J by 4 bases, with 9 bases between the two germline ends. The germline V gene encodes CDR1 ENHRY and CDR2 SYGVKD. The CDR3 loop spans 14 amino acids. The CDR3 nucleotides read TGTGCCATCAGTGAGTCGGCTGACCCCTATGGCTACACCTTC. It encodes CAISESADPYGYTF.

The chain recombines TRBV12-3 or TRBV12-4 with TRBJ1-2, with a possible D match to TRBD1 (5 bases). V was cut by 6 bases and J by 4 bases, with 12 bases left in between. This CDR3 region has 13 residues. The CDR3 region has the DNA TGTGCCAGCAGCCGCTCAGGGATCTATGGCTACACCTTC. Translating it yields CASSRSGIYGYTF.

The CDR3, as DNA: TGTGCCAGCAGTTTCCCCGGGGGCTGTGAGCAGTTCTTC. Its translation: CASSFPGGCEQFF. The chain joins TRBV27 to TRBJ2-1, with D perhaps assigned TRBD1 or TRBD2 (6 bases each). This CDR3 contains 13 residues. From germline, CDR1 is MNHEY and CDR2 SMNVEV (reference sequence). The V end lost 3 bases, the J end lost 9 bases, and 12 bases lay between the germline ends.

Concerning this clonotype: Its ends do not fully match the called genes, so a read error is possible. CDR3 sequence: CASRYSDGNQPQHF. CDR3 in DNA: TGTGCCAGCAGGTACTCGGACGGCAATCAGCCCCAGCATTTT. The rearrangement links TRBV6-6 to TRBJ1-5; D is unclear. Germline CDR1 reads MNHNY; CDR2 reads SVGAGI (reference sequence). The CDR3 is 14 amino acids.